This T cell receptor (beta chain) was sequenced during a study of regulatory T cells in long-lasting Graves disease. Time point described: newly diagnosed GD, antithyroid drugs for less than 3 months. Extracted RNA from PBMCs served as the source of the TCR library. J was trimmed by 3 bases and V by 5 bases; bases with no gene match: 14. The CDR3 spans 19 residues. Germline CDR1 MDHEN, CDR2 SYDVKM. Arm-PCR of CDR3 regions and iRepertoire HTBI primers were used to build TCR beta libraries. TCRdb re-called the multiplex PCR reads with MiXCR, one entry per CDR3 protein. Here the sample spans 350,000 to 500,000 distinct CDR3 sequences, around 15% being singletons. This clonotype turned up a few times. The same specimen was also included in a second study, on T cells in Graves' hyperthyroidism and ophthalmopathy.

V usage is TRBV28 and J usage is TRBJ2-7; 15 nucleotides align to TRBD2. This sample comprised peripheral blood mononuclear cells (PBMCs), obtained at new diagnosis, from a patient treated with antithyroid drugs. The source of this sequence is a woman between 50 and 59 years old with Graves disease. The CDR3 sequence: CASSSKPGTSGRYYYEQYF. The CDR3, as DNA: TGTGCCAGCAGTAGCAAACCCGGGACTAGCGGGAGGTATTACTACGAGCAGTACTTC.